This T cell receptor (beta chain) originates from a study of beta chain features in type 1 diabetes. Study conclusions and caveats: Type 1 diabetes patients showed fewer insertions and more deletions at VDJ junctions. TCRB CDR3s were moderately but significantly shorter in Type 1 diabetes patients in all four CD4+ subsets.

This CDR3 is 14 amino acids long. Germline-derived CDR1 and CDR2 are SGHRS and YFSETQ. V was clipped by 0 bases and J by 8 bases, with 12 bases between them. Investigators reverse transcribed all isolated RNA, so they sequenced expressed TCRB transcripts. The data were produced by immunoSEQ multiplex PCR, yet TCRdb's version contains in-frame clones alone and is incomplete. The data contain more than 250,000 clones, approximately 25% of them singletons. Turning to this clone: Its antigen is still unknown.

This TCR derives from a woman in her twenties or thirties with type 1 diabetes. Material for sequencing was naive CD4+ T cells from blood. The chain is built from TRBV5-1 and TRBJ2-1, with D possibly TRBD1 on 7 matching bases. The CDR3 nucleotides read TGCGCCAGCAGCTTGGAGGACAGGAGGGATGAGCAGTTCTTC. Protein sequence: CASSLEDRRDEQFF.